This T cell receptor beta chain was observed in a study of T cell repertoires in cytomegalovirus infection. Across the study: CMV infection and matching HLA type were both indicated by public TCR beta signatures.

This clonotype appeared a few times. Its antigen is unknown. Germline CDR1 MNHEY, CDR2 SVGEGT. With V trimmed by 5 bases and J by 4 bases, 9 bases remained unmatched. The length of the CDR3 is 17 residues. Findings and limits, study-wide: Of the TCR beta families, the public ones yielded a cumulative frequency that identified carriers of CMV plus the relevant HLA. HLA-C-restricted CMV-specific TCR beta clonotypes were dominant in the ex vivo response.

One entry per CDR3 protein, called by TCRdb with MiXCR from the reads. The profile shows under 800,000 distinct CDR3 sequences, less than 25% of them singletons. The rearrangement links TRBV6-2 or TRBV6-3 to TRBJ2-1; 12 bases map to TRBD2. The TCR originated in a human donor in good health (CMV status not recorded). Some clones in this sample may be carry-over from other donors' samples. The sequenced sample was CD8+ T cells from PBMCs. DNA of the CDR3: TGTGCCAGCAGTACTCCTAGCGGGGGGGCCGCATACAATGAGCAGTTCTTC. It translates to CASSTPSGGAAYNEQFF.